Listed here are 28 T cell receptor beta chains from one sample, sequenced in a study of post-analysis software for immune sequencing data (dated by TCRdb to 2014 to 2015). No antigen has been identified for these receptors. What the work shows at the level of the full study, not this receptor alone: Significantly higher frequencies in patients than in controls were found for five or six TRBV segments, including TRBV5-6, TRBV5-1 and TRBV20-1.

Libraries were prepared through PCR. The listed sequencing device is Illumina HiSeq 2500. Unique molecular identifiers were incorporated into TCR beta cDNA libraries to reduce PCR and sequencing biases. TCRdb trimmed the raw reads at Q25, called clones with MiXCR and kept productive beta chains. Rows merge per CDR3 protein into single entries with the most common DNA and genes. The sample table holds roughly 800,000 distinct CDR3 sequences, of which 46% were seen once. Together, the top ten hold roughly 4.9% of the sample. The sequencing sample was made of blood. The receptors originated from a girl under 18 with multiple sclerosis.

This clonotype has a handful of counts. The junction and the germline gene differ at one end; a read error may be behind it. V and J are TRBV7-8 and TRBJ2-3; D not resolved. The germline gives CDR1 SGHVS, CDR2 FQNEAQ. The CDR3 sequence is 15 residues long. In DNA form, the CDR3 reads TGTGCCAGCAGCTTAGAACGGCATTTCACATATACGCAGTATTTT. Its translation is CASSLERHFTYTQYF.

The chain couples TRBV5-1 to TRBJ1-1; 8 bases are shared with TRBD1. CDR1 SGHRS and CDR2 YFSETQ come from the germline V gene. Losses at the gene ends were 3 bases for V and 1 base for J; bases not matched to a gene: 11. The length of the CDR3 is 17 residues. The CDR3 region has the DNA TGCGCCAGCAGCTCACAGTTCTGGGACAGGTCGAACACTGAAGCTTTCTTT. It translates to CASSSQFWDRSNTEAFF. Complete variable domain (other parts from reference TRBV5-1 and TRBJ1-1): KAGVTQTPRYLIKTRGQQVTLSCSPISGHRSVSWYQQTPGQGLQFLFEYFSETQRNKGNFPGRFSGRQFSNSRSEMNVSTLELGDSALYLCASSSQFWDRSNTEAFFGQGTRLTVV.

This clonotype came up a few times. V usage is TRBV7-8 and J usage is TRBJ2-3, with 8 bases that match TRBD1. This CDR3 is 15 amino acids long. V shed 1 base and J 2 bases; nucleotides not matched to a gene: 2. Germline V gene data show CDR1 as SGHVS and CDR2 as FQNEAQ. The CDR3 is CASSLGDRPTDTQYF. The CDR3, as DNA: TGTGCCAGCAGCTTAGGGGACAGGCCCACAGATACGCAGTATTTT.

This clonotype has only a few counts. CDR3 bases: TGTGCCAGCAGCTTAGGGGGGCAGGGGTACAATGAGCAGTTCTTC. This sequence encodes CASSLGGQGYNEQFF. The chain couples TRBV7-2 to TRBJ2-1; a possible D gene is TRBD1 (6 bases). The germline V gene has CDR1 SGHTA and CDR2 FQGNSA. V was trimmed by 1 base and J by 4 bases, leaving 11 bases between them. The CDR3 has 15 residues. The full variable domain, its missing parts supplied by reference TRBV7-2 and TRBJ2-1, is GAGVSQSPSNKVTEKGKDVELRCDPISGHTALYWYRQSLGQGLEFLIYFQGNSAPDKSGLPSDRFSAERTGGSVSTLTIQRTQQEDSAVYLCASSLGGQGYNEQFFGPGTRLTVL.

This rearrangement joins TRBV20-1 to TRBJ2-5; no clear D gene. The V and J ends lost 4 bases and 11 bases respectively, with 23 bases between them. Per the germline V gene, CDR1 is DFQATT and CDR2 is SNEGSKA (reference sequence). The CDR3 extends over 14 amino acids. CDR3 sequence (DNA): TGCAGTGCTAAACCTGCACTGGGTAGCAATGAGCAGTACTTC. It encodes CSAKPALGSNEQYF.

The rearrangement links TRBV4-1 to TRBJ2-7; 10 positions agree with TRBD2. The CDR3 contains 17 residues. With V trimmed by 0 bases and J by 5 bases, 10 bases remained unmatched. CDR1 and CDR2 from the germline V gene are MGHRA and YSYEKL. The CDR3 nucleotides read TGCGCCAGCAGCCAAGAAGGTAGCGGGAGGCCTGGGGACGAGCAGTACTTC. Encoded protein: CASSQEGSGRPGDEQYF.

The chain employs TRBV3-1 and TRBJ2-7, with 8 nucleotides matching TRBD2. This CDR3 spans 15 amino acids. Germline CDR1 is LGHDT and CDR2 is YNNKEL (reference sequence). V dropped 4 bases and J dropped 3; count of bases not matched to a gene: 8. CDR3 sequence: CASSPNPGGRYEQYF. CDR3 coding DNA: TGTGCCAGCAGCCCCAACCCGGGAGGGCGCTACGAGCAGTACTTC.

The J gene is TRBJ1-5, the V gene TRBV18, with D perhaps matching TRBD1 (6 bases). The germline V and J ends were trimmed by 4 bases and 2 bases, with 12 bases remaining between them. The CDR3 runs to 15 residues. Germline CDR1 reads KGHSH; CDR2 reads LQKENI. The CDR3 sequence: CASSRRGGGNQPQHF. The CDR3 DNA sequence: TGTGCCAGCTCACGACGGGGGGGCGGCAATCAGCCCCAGCATTTT.

This clonotype showed up just a few times. The chain is built from TRBV3-1 and TRBJ1-4; maybe TRBD1 (5 bases). This CDR3 region has 15 residues. V gave up 3 bases and J gave up 0 bases, with 8 bases separating them. Germline values: CDR1 LGHDT, CDR2 YNNKEL (reference sequence). In DNA form, the CDR3 reads TGTGCCAGCAGCCATCCAGGGCCAACTAATGAAAAACTGTTTTTT. As protein: CASSHPGPTNEKLFF. Looking up the rest from reference TRBV3-1 and TRBJ1-4 gives the full variable domain: DTAVSQTPKYLVTQMGNDKSIKCEQNLGHDTMYWYKQDSKKFLKIMFSYNNKELIINETVPNRFSPKSPDKAHLNLHINSLELGDSAVYFCASSHPGPTNEKLFFGSGTQLSVL.

This chain links TRBV7-8 with TRBJ2-1, with D possibly being TRBD1 (6 bases). The CDR3 consists of 15 residues. Trimming shortened V by 5 bases and J by 0 bases, and 11 bases separated the two germline ends. Germline values: CDR1 SGHVS, CDR2 FQNEAQ. As DNA, the CDR3 is TGTGCCAGCAGCCAAACAGGGAGCTCCTACAATGAGCAGTTCTTC. Amino acids: CASSQTGSSYNEQFF.

This chain joins TRBV5-1 and TRBJ2-5; 7 nucleotides agree with TRBD2. Trimming took 0 bases from V and 2 from J; bases not matched to a gene: 10. Germline CDR1 SGHRS, CDR2 YFSETQ. The CDR3 is made up of 17 amino acids. The CDR3 loop is CASSLDGASGGQETQYF. The CDR3 nucleotides are TGCGCCAGCAGCTTGGACGGGGCTAGCGGAGGGCAAGAGACCCAGTACTTC.

This clonotype was detected only a few times. This rearrangement joins TRBV29-1 to TRBJ1-2; D uncertain. V was trimmed by 6 bases and J by 4 bases, leaving 15 bases between them. From germline, CDR1 is SQVTM and CDR2 ANQGSEA. This CDR3 spans 13 amino acids. Here the CDR3 DNA reads TGCAGCGTACGCTGGCGTGAGGGCTATGGCTACACCTTC. This sequence encodes CSVRWREGYGYTF.

V is TRBV7-2 and J is TRBJ2-3, with TRBD1 as a possible D gene (5 bases). Germline CDR1 is SGHTA and CDR2 is FQGNSA. This CDR3 is 13 amino acids long. The ends were cut back, 5 bases at V and 5 bases at J, with 11 bases in the middle. CDR3 in amino acids: CASSPRQQDTQYF. The DNA for the CDR3 is TGTGCCAGCAGCCCCCGACAGCAAGATACGCAGTATTTT.

The chain uses TRBV7-8 and TRBJ2-1; 7 nucleotides agree with TRBD2. Trimming took 4 bases from V and 0 from J; bases not matched to a gene: 6. The CDR3 contains 16 residues. Germline V gene sequence: CDR1 SGHVS, CDR2 FQNEAQ. CDR3 bases: TGTGCCAGCAGCTGGCTAGCGGATAGCTCCTACAATGAGCAGTTCTTC. It is translated as CASSWLADSSYNEQFF.

The chain uses TRBV6-6 and TRBJ1-2; D perhaps matches TRBD1 (5 bases). The CDR3 runs 15 residues. Trimming removed 2 bases at V and 4 bases at J, with 14 bases between. Germline values: CDR1 MNHNY, CDR2 SVGAGI (reference sequence). This CDR3 reads CASSYQGGASYGYTF. The CDR3 DNA reads as TGTGCCAGCAGTTACCAGGGCGGGGCGAGCTATGGCTACACCTTC.

This clonotype was counted a single time. This chain links TRBV20-1 with TRBJ2-1; D remains unclear. The end of the DNA is better explained by TRBJ2-7, so the J call may be wrong. The germline gives CDR1 DFQATT, CDR2 SNEGSKA (reference sequence). The CDR3 runs 11 residues. CDR3 amino acids: CSVGSYNEQYF. For the CDR3, the DNA is TGCAGTGTCGGTTCCTACAATGAGCAGTACTTC.

The CDR3 spells CATRTSVNEQYF. The CDR3 nucleotides read TGTGCCACCCGGACTAGCGTCAATGAGCAGTACTTC. The rearrangement joins TRBV6-2 or TRBV6-3 to TRBJ2-5, with 9 positions matching TRBD2. Germline lookup yields CDR1 MNHEY and CDR2 SVGEGT. CDR3 length: 12 residues. With V trimmed by 10 bases and J by 11 bases, 11 bases remained unmatched.

This rearrangement joins TRBV6-1 to TRBJ2-1; 8 bases fit TRBD2. The CDR3 loop spans 14 amino acids. Trimming took 11 bases from V and 5 from J; bases not matched to a gene: 11. The germline V gene has CDR1 MNHNS and CDR2 SASEGT. The CDR3 DNA reads as TGTGCCGGACGCGAGCGGGGGTGGGACAATGAGCAGTTCTTC. This sequence encodes CAGRERGWDNEQFF.

The V gene is TRBV19, the J gene TRBJ2-4; D is possibly TRBD1 or TRBD2 (6 bases each). The germline V gene has CDR1 LNHDA and CDR2 SQIVND (reference sequence). CDR3 length: 14 residues. V was cut by 4 bases and J by 8 bases, with 15 bases left in between. The CDR3 region is CASSKRGGLYIQYF. DNA for the CDR3: TGTGCCAGTAGTAAGCGTGGGGGGCTGTACATTCAGTACTTC.

The chain links TRBV9 to TRBJ2-7; D is possibly TRBD1 or TRBD2 (5 bases each). Germline loops: CDR1 SGDLS, CDR2 YYNGEE. The CDR3 length is 14 residues. Trimming removed 0 bases from V and 5 bases from J, with 12 bases in between. The CDR3 DNA reads as TGTGCCAGCAGCGTAGACGGGGCGTCACACGAGCAGTACTTC. Protein sequence: CASSVDGASHEQYF.

This clonotype was found a few times. One junction end disagrees with the germline gene, perhaps due to a read error. Here the CDR3 DNA reads TGTGCTAGCAGCTCAATGCCAGGTCAGCCCCAGCATTTT. Its protein is CASSSMPGQPQHF. The rearrangement links TRBV7-7 to TRBJ1-5; D ambiguous. There are 13 residues in the CDR3. CDR1 SSHAT and CDR2 FNYEAQ come from the germline V gene (reference sequence).

The chain links TRBV5-1 to TRBJ1-2; D gene unclear. Germline CDR1 and CDR2: SGHRS and YFSETQ. Trimming took 0 bases from V and 7 from J, leaving 10 bases between them. This CDR3 has 13 residues. CDR3 sequence reads: CASSLVEGGGYTF. DNA of the CDR3: TGCGCCAGCAGCTTGGTGGAGGGAGGTGGCTACACCTTC.

This rearrangement joins TRBV4-1 to TRBJ2-7; 8 bases map to TRBD2. This CDR3 contains 20 residues. V was pared by 0 bases and J by 1 base, with 17 bases of the junction left unmatched. The germline gives CDR1 MGHRA, CDR2 YSYEKL. The CDR3 DNA reads TGCGCCAGCAGCCAAGATCACGCGGGAGTCGGGGGGGTCTCTTCCTACGAGCAGTACTTC. Its protein product is CASSQDHAGVGGVSSYEQYF.

This clonotype was observed a handful of times. The chain has TRBV28 and TRBJ2-1; TRBD2 might be the D (5 bases). CDR1 is MDHEN, CDR2 SYDVKM, per germline. Trimming took 3 bases from V and 12 from J, leaving 12 bases between them. This CDR3 is 12 amino acids long. Here the CDR3 reads CASSFRPSPQFF. CDR3 nucleotide sequence: TGTGCCAGCAGTTTTCGGCCTAGCCCGCAGTTCTTC.

This clonotype was detected only a few times. V is TRBV9 and J is TRBJ2-1, with 7 bases identical to TRBD2. V shed 4 bases and J 4 bases; nucleotides not matched to a gene: 2. Per germline, CDR1 SGDLS and CDR2 YYNGEE. This CDR3 spans 13 amino acids. CDR3 residues: CASSWGGYNEQFF. CDR3 nucleotide sequence: TGTGCCAGCAGCTGGGGGGGTTACAATGAGCAGTTCTTC.

Concerning this clonotype itself: This may stem from a read error, because a much larger clone lies one nucleotide away. The J gene is TRBJ1-1, the V gene TRBV12-3 or TRBV12-4, with D tentatively TRBD1 (6 bases). This CDR3 has 12 residues. The CDR3: CASSLGTVETFF. The CDR3 nucleotides are TGTGCCAGCAGTTTAGGGACAGTTGAAACTTTCTTT.

The rearrangement joins TRBV6-6 to TRBJ2-5, with TRBD2 matching over 10 bases. V lost 8 bases, J lost 5 bases, and 11 bases stayed unmatched. The CDR3 contains 15 residues. CDR1 and CDR2 from the germline V gene are MNHNY and SVGAGI (reference sequence). DNA for the CDR3: TGTGCCAGCCACCTCCAAACTAGCGGGAAGGAGACCCAGTACTTC. Residues: CASHLQTSGKETQYF.

The V and J genes are TRBV29-1 and TRBJ1-1; TRBD1 matches at 7 bases. V dropped 6 bases and J dropped 2; count of bases not matched to a gene: 6. Germline values: CDR1 SQVTM, CDR2 ANQGSEA. The CDR3 loop spans 13 amino acids. The CDR3 coding sequence is TGCAGCGTATCTAACAGGGGCAACACTGAAGCTTTCTTT. The encoded protein is CSVSNRGNTEAFF.